The present entry profiles one TCR beta chain with its context. Its antigen is unidentified. The data are from a study of beta chain features in type 1 diabetes. Study at large: Age, gender, cell numbers and subset yield matched between patients and controls.

The collection from each donor was one heparinised blood draw averaging approximately 110 mL. Sorting of CD4+ naive, central memory, regulatory and stem cell-like memory cells was performed via CD45RO/CCR7/CD25/CD127/CD95/CD27. The CDR3 is made up of 14 amino acids. V lost 0 bases and J 5 bases, leaving 11 bases between the germline ends. Germline CDR1 is MGHRA and CDR2 is YSYEKL. Whole-study results and caveats: There was a moderate but significant shortening of TCRB CDR3s in all four CD4+ subsets of Type 1 diabetes patients. When VDJ junctions were examined, type 1 diabetes patients showed fewer insertions and more deletions.

Investigators reverse transcribed all isolated RNA, so they sequenced expressed TCRB transcripts. Clones were read by immunoSEQ multiplex PCR, and TCRdb kept only the in-frame ones, dropping some. The sample includes 250,000 to 300,000 clones, around 25% of them seen just once. Source material: naive CD4+ T cells from blood. The clonotype comes from a woman in her thirties with type 1 diabetes. The gene calls are TRBV4-1 and TRBJ2-7; the D gene is possibly TRBD2 (6 bases). This CDR3 is CASSQDGRFHEQYF. The CDR3 DNA follows: TGCGCCAGCAGCCAAGATGGGAGGTTCCACGAGCAGTACTTC.